The sequence of this TCR beta chain was determined in a study of shared clonotypes between healthy human individuals. As processed by the authors: Without quality scores, immunoSEQ junctional reads could not be filtered like full-length reads. Generated by immunoSEQ multiplex PCR, the TCRdb table keeps only in-frame clones and is missing some. The V and J calls and clone size were taken over from that table, and D and trimming were inferred from the DNA. The table shows roughly 2.5 million clones, with 85% to 95% occurring only once. Adult Caucasians living in Nashville, Tennessee made up all of the donors. Researchers partitioned CD4+ cells into CD45RA+ naive and CD45RA-negative memory subsets. Details on this clone: Its target is unknown.

V was clipped by 2 bases and J by 0 bases, with 8 bases between them. CDR3 size: 16 residues. Germline V gene lookup returns CDR1 MNHEY and CDR2 SMNVEV (reference sequence). The study's findings and limits: Non-shared clonotypes were found to have lower generation probabilities than the clonotypes that were shared by all four of the sorted-subset donors.

This TCR was sampled from a man between 18 and 35 years old in good health. J is TRBJ2-6 and V is TRBV27; D is perhaps TRBD1 (6 bases). The sequenced sample was naive CD4+ T cells sorted from blood. Specified subset: CD45RA+ positively selected. The CDR3 loop reads CASSLAGVSGANVLTF. The CDR3 DNA reads as TGTGCCAGCAGTTTAGCAGGGGTCTCTGGGGCCAACGTCCTGACTTTC.